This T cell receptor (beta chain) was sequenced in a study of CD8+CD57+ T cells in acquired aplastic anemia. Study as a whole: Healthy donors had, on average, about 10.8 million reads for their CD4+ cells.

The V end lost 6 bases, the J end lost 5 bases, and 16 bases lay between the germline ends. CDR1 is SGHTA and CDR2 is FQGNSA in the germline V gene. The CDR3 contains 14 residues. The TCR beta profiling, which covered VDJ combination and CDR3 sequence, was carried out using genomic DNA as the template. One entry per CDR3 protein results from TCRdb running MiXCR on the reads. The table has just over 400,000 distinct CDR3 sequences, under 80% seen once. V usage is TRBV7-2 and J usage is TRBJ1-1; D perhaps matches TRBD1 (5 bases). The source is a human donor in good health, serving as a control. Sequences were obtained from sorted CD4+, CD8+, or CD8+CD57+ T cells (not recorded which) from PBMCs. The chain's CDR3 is CASSILGVRTEAFF. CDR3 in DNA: TGTGCCAGCAGTATACTGGGGGTGAGGACTGAAGCTTTCTTT.